Each of the 21 T cell receptor beta chains below was sequenced from the same sample in a study of post-analysis software for immune sequencing data (dated by TCRdb to about 2015). The full study reports these points: Roughly 5 TRBV segments, including TRBV5-6, TRBV5-1 and TRBV20-1, were significantly more frequent in patients than controls.

Libraries were prepared through PCR. Sequencing instrument: Illumina HiSeq 2500. To reduce PCR and sequencing biases, unique molecular identifiers were incorporated into the TCR beta cDNA libraries. The public reads were reprocessed in TCRdb via fastp at Q25 and MiXCR, keeping in-frame beta chains. Rows matching on CDR3 protein sequence are summarized as one entry with the most common DNA and genes. For this sample the table gives 450,000 to 650,000 distinct CDR3 sequences, of which roughly 46% were detected only once. The top ten clonotypes cover 1.5% to 2% of the sample. No cognate antigen is known for these TCRs. Sequencing input: blood. All receptors derive from a girl aged 10 to 17 with multiple sclerosis.

This clonotype was recorded a few times. In DNA, the CDR3 is TGTGCCAGCAGCGTACGGGGGGGGAATACGCAGTATTTT. Amino acid sequence: CASSVRGGNTQYF. The chain is built from TRBV11-2 and TRBJ2-3, with 8 nucleotides matching TRBD2. The CDR3 runs to 13 residues. The J segment lost 7 bases and the V segment lost 5 bases, leaving 5 bases of the junction unmatched. Germline V gene sequence: CDR1 SGHAT, CDR2 FQNNGV.

The gene calls are TRBV3-1 and TRBJ2-3; the D is unclear. Germline V gene sequence: CDR1 LGHDT, CDR2 YNNKEL (reference sequence). The CDR3 loop spans 13 amino acids. Deletions cut 5 bases from V and 6 bases from J, with 12 bases between. The CDR3 is CASSGVRPDTQYF. CDR3 bases: TGTGCCAGCAGCGGGGTACGGCCCGATACGCAGTATTTT.

The chain is built from TRBV7-9 and TRBJ2-5; TRBD2 matches 7 bases. The length of the CDR3 is 14 residues. Germline V gives CDR1 SEHNR, CDR2 FQNEAQ (reference sequence). J was trimmed by 5 bases and V by 5 bases; bases with no gene match: 8. The CDR3 is CASSKAGVGETQYF. CDR3 DNA: TGTGCCAGCAGCAAGGCGGGAGTCGGGGAGACCCAGTACTTC. Based on the CDR3 plus reference TRBV7-9 and TRBJ2-5, the full variable domain is DTGVSQNPRHKITKRGQNVTFRCDPISEHNRLYWYRQTLGQGPEFLTYFQNEAQLEKSRLLSDRFSAERPKGSFSTLEIQRTEQGDSAMYLCASSKAGVGETQYFGPGTRLLVL.

This chain connects TRBV20-1 to TRBJ2-5, with 8 bases aligning to TRBD2. The CDR3 runs to 14 residues. The germline V gene encodes CDR1 DFQATT and CDR2 SNEGSKA (reference sequence). V was pared by 4 bases and J by 2 bases, with 6 bases of the junction left unmatched. The chain's CDR3 is CSATKRGRQETQYF. For the CDR3, the DNA is TGCAGTGCTACTAAGCGGGGGAGACAAGAGACCCAGTACTTC.

The chain combines TRBV24-1 with TRBJ2-7; the D gene is possibly TRBD1 (6 bases). CDR3 length: 15 residues. The V end was cut by 2 bases, the J end by 2 bases, with 12 bases between. Germline V gene sequence: CDR1 KGHDR, CDR2 SFDVKD. CDR3 DNA sequence: TGTGCCACCAGTGATTCCCGGACAGTAGCCTACGAGCAGTACTTC. Amino acid sequence: CATSDSRTVAYEQYF.

The V call is TRBV9, the J call TRBJ1-2; D call uncertain. This CDR3 region has 13 residues. V lost 4 bases, J lost 2 bases, and 9 bases lay in between. Germline CDR1 and CDR2: SGDLS and YYNGEE. Written as DNA, the CDR3 is TGTGCCAGCAGCACCCAGAGAAACTATGGCTACACCTTC. The encoded protein is CASSTQRNYGYTF.

The V and J genes are TRBV7-3 and TRBJ2-1; 8 bases are shared with TRBD1. Germline V gene data show CDR1 as SGHTA and CDR2 as FQGTGA. V was pared by 3 bases and J by 6 bases, with 4 bases of the junction left unmatched. The CDR3 consists of 14 residues. The CDR3 is CASSFTGGSNEQFF. In nucleotides, the CDR3 is TGTGCCAGCAGCTTCACAGGGGGAAGCAATGAGCAGTTCTTC.

This clonotype has more than one count but fewer than ten. This chain joins TRBV7-2 and TRBJ1-1; no clear D. The CDR3 has 16 residues. The ends were cut back, 1 base at V and 1 base at J, with 13 bases in the middle. Per germline, CDR1 SGHTA and CDR2 FQGNSA. The CDR3 spells CASSLVEGRANTEAFF. CDR3 sequence (DNA): TGTGCCAGCAGCTTAGTGGAGGGAAGGGCGAACACTGAAGCTTTCTTT.

Only one count was recorded for this clonotype. The chain links TRBV7-9 to TRBJ1-1; a possible D gene is TRBD1 (5 bases). Germline CDR1 reads SEHNR; CDR2 reads FQNEAQ (reference sequence). The CDR3 contains 15 residues. V was pared by 5 bases and J by 6 bases, with 19 bases between. Here the CDR3 reads CASSPREDWGSEAFF. Here the CDR3 DNA reads TGTGCCAGCAGCCCCCGGGAAGATTGGGGCTCTGAAGCTTTCTTT.

This clonotype has just a few counts. The chain combines TRBV9 with TRBJ2-3, with TRBD2 matching 7 bases. The germline gives CDR1 SGDLS, CDR2 YYNGEE. After removal of 2 bases from V and 6 bases from J, the junction contained 6 bases not matched to a gene. This CDR3 has 14 residues. The CDR3 DNA follows: TGTGCCAGCAGCGTGCGCGGGAGCGAGGATACGCAGTATTTT. It codes for CASSVRGSEDTQYF.

The chain carries TRBV29-1 and TRBJ1-2; D may be TRBD1 (6 bases). CDR1 is SQVTM and CDR2 is ANQGSEA in the germline V gene. The CDR3 covers 12 residues. V was pared by 6 bases and J by 3 bases, with 11 bases between. DNA of the CDR3: TGCAGCGTACAGGGACCCCACTATGGCTACACCTTC. This translates into CSVQGPHYGYTF.

This clonotype was seen only a few times. The DNA of the CDR3 is TGTGCCACCCAGGGTGAGAATGAAGAGCAGTTCTTC. Translated, it gives CATQGENEEQFF. The chain combines TRBV6-1 with TRBJ2-1; a possible D gene is TRBD1 (5 bases). This CDR3 contains 12 residues. From germline, CDR1 is MNHNS and CDR2 SASEGT. Trimming took 10 bases from V and 10 from J, leaving 17 bases between them.

CDR3 DNA sequence: TGTGCCAGCAGCTCTAGGGGAGCGAAAAGCAATCAGCCCCAGCATTTT. It translates to CASSSRGAKSNQPQHF. The chain links TRBV12-3 or TRBV12-4 to TRBJ1-5, with D possibly matching TRBD1 (5 bases). Trimming left V 6 bases short and J 1 base short, with 16 bases between. CDR3 length equals 16 residues.

In this sample, this clonotype turned up a few times. V usage is TRBV29-1 and J usage is TRBJ1-1; 7 nucleotides line up with TRBD1. V shed 6 bases and J 10 bases; nucleotides not matched to a gene: 17. The CDR3 totals 14 residues. Germline V gene sequence: CDR1 SQVTM, CDR2 ANQGSEA. The CDR3 bases are TGCAGCGTGGAACGGGGTTCAGGGGGTAGTGGAGCTTTCTTT. Translation: CSVERGSGGSGAFF.

This rearrangement joins TRBV7-9 to TRBJ2-5; tentative D call: TRBD1 (6 bases). Between the trimmed V and J ends, which lost 5 bases and 4 bases, there was a span of 14 bases. Germline CDR1 and CDR2: SEHNR and FQNEAQ (reference sequence). CDR3 length equals 14 residues. The CDR3 region is CASSISTGGETQYF. As DNA, the CDR3 is TGTGCCAGCAGCATCTCGACAGGAGGAGAGACCCAGTACTTC.

V and J are TRBV5-6 and TRBJ2-1, with D possibly TRBD1 on 6 matching bases. V lost 1 base and J 6 bases, leaving 17 bases between the germline ends. Germline V gene sequence: CDR1 SGHDT, CDR2 YYEEEE. The CDR3 contains 16 residues. CDR3 residues: CASSLRSRGATNEQFF. In nucleotides, the CDR3 is TGTGCCAGCAGCTTGCGTAGCAGGGGAGCAACCAATGAGCAGTTCTTC.

A few counts support this clonotype. The V and J genes are TRBV7-2 and TRBJ2-5, with TRBD2 identical over 14 bases. V dropped 3 bases and J dropped 3; count of bases not matched to a gene: 6. CDR1 SGHTA and CDR2 FQGNSA come from the germline V gene. This CDR3 has 17 residues. Here the CDR3 reads CASSFPTSGGAKETQYF. For the CDR3, the DNA is TGTGCCAGCAGCTTCCCGACTAGCGGGGGGGCGAAAGAGACCCAGTACTTC.

The rearrangement links TRBV7-2 to TRBJ2-7; TRBD2 matches 11 bases. The CDR3 length is 15 residues. Germline V lookup: CDR1 SGHTA, CDR2 FQGNSA. Germline trimming cut 3 bases from V and 10 bases from J; bases unmatched to any gene: 11. CDR3 nucleotide sequence: TGTGCCAGCAGCTTCTCTAGCGGGGGGCTTGCGGCCCAGTACTTC. Protein sequence: CASSFSSGGLAAQYF.

The chain combines TRBV4-1 with TRBJ2-7; no clear D. The germline V gene encodes CDR1 MGHRA and CDR2 YSYEKL. V was trimmed by 0 bases and J by 2 bases, leaving 8 bases between them. This CDR3 is built from 14 residues. The CDR3 loop reads CASSQESGPYEQYF. Written as DNA, the CDR3 is TGCGCCAGCAGCCAAGAATCAGGTCCCTACGAGCAGTACTTC.

V gene TRBV4-1 combines with J gene TRBJ1-2; D remains unclear. V gave up 4 bases and J gave up 4 bases, with 10 bases separating them. The CDR3 has 13 amino acids. The germline gives CDR1 MGHRA, CDR2 YSYEKL. The DNA of the CDR3 is TGCGCCAGCAGCCCCCAGGCAGGCTATGGCTACACCTTC. As protein: CASSPQAGYGYTF.

The genes are TRBV7-3 and TRBJ2-1; D gene uncertain. Germline CDR1 is SGHTA and CDR2 is FQGTGA. V was cut by 3 bases and J by 7 bases, with 16 bases left in between. The CDR3 spans 15 residues. This CDR3 reads CASSLGRVGNNEQFF. The CDR3 DNA is TGTGCCAGCAGCTTGGGAAGGGTTGGGAATAATGAGCAGTTCTTC.